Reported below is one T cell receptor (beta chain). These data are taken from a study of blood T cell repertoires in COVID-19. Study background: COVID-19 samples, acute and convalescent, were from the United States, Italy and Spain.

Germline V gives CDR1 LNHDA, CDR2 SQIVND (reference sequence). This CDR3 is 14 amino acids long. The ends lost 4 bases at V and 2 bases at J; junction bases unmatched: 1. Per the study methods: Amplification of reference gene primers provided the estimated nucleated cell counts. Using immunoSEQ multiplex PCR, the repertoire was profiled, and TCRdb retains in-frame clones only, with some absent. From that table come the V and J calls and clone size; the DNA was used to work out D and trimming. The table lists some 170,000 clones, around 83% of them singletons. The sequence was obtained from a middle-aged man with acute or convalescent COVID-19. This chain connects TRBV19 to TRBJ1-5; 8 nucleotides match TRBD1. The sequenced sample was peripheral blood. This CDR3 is CASSTDRGNQPQHF. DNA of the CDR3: TGTGCCAGTAGTACGGACAGGGGCAATCAGCCCCAGCATTTT.